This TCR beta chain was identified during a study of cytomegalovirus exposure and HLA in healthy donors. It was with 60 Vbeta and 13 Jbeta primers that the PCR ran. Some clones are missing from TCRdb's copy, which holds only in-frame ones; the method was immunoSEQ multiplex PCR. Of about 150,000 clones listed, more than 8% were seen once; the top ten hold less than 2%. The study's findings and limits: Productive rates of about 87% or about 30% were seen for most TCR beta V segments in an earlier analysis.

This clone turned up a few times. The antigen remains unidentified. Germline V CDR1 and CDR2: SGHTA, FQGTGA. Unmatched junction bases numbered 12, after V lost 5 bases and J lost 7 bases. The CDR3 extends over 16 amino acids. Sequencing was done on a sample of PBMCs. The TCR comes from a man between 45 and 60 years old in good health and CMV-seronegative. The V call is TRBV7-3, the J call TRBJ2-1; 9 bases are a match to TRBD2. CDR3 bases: TGTGCCAGCAGCCCCCTGGGTAGCGGGGGCGCAAATGAGCAGTTCTTC. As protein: CASSPLGSGGANEQFF.